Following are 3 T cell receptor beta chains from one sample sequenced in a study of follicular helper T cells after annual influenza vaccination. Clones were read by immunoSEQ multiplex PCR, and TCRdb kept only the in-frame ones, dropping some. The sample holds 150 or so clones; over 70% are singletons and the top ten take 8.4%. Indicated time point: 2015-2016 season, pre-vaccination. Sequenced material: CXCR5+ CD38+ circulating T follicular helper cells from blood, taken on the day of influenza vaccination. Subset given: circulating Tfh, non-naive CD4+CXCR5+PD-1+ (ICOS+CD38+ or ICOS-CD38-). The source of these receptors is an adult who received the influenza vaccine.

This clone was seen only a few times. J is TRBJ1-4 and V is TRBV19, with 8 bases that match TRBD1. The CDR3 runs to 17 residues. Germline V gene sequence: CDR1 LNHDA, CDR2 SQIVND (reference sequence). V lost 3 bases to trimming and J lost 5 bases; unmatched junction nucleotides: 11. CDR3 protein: CASSILDRGGTNEKLFF. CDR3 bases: TGTGCCAGTAGTATCCTCGACAGGGGAGGTACAAATGAAAAACTGTTTTTT.

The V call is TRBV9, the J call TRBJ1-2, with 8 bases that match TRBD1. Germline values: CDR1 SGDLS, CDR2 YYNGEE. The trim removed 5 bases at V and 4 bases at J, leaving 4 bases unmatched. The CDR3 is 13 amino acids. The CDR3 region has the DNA TGTGCCAGCAGTGTTGGACAGGGCTATGGCTACACCTTC. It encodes CASSVGQGYGYTF.

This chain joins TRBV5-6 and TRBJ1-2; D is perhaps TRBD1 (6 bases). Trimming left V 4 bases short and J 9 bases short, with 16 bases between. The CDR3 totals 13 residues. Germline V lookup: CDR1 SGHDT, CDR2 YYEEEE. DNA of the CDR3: TGTGCCAGCAGCCAAGGACAGTGGCAACGCTACACCTTC. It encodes CASSQGQWQRYTF.